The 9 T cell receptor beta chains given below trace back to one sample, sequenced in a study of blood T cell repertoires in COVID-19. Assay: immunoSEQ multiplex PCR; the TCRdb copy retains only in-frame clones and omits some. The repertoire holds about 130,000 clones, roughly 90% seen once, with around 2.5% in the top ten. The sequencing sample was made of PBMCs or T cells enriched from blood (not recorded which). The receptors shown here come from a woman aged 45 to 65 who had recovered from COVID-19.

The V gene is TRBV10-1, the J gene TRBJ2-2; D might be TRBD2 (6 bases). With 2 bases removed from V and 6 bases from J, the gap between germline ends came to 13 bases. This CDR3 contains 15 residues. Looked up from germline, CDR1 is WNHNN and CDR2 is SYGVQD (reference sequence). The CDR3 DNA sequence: TGCGCCAGCAGTGAGGTTCAGGCGGGGTCCGGGGAGCTGTTTTTT. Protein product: CASSEVQAGSGELFF.

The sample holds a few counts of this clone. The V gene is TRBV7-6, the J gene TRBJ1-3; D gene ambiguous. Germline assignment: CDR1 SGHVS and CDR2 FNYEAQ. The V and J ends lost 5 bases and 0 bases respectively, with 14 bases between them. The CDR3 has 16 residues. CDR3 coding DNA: TGTGCCAGCAGCCCGATCGGCGGGGTCTCTGGAAACACCATATATTTT. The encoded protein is CASSPIGGVSGNTIYF.

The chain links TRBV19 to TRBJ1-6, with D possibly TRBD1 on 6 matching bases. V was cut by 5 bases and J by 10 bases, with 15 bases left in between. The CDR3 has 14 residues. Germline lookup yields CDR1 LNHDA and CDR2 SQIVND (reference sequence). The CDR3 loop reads CASSSTGSESPLHF. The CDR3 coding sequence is TGTGCCAGTAGTTCAACAGGGTCTGAATCACCCCTCCACTTT.

The CDR3 protein is CASRTGTAQETQYF. CDR3 DNA: TGCGCCAGCCGCACCGGGACAGCACAAGAGACCCAGTACTTC. The chain recombines TRBV5-1 with TRBJ2-5, with TRBD1 matching 7 bases. Trimming at V came to 7 bases and at J to 2 bases, leaving 8 bases not matched to a gene. Germline V lookup: CDR1 SGHRS, CDR2 YFSETQ. CDR3 length: 14 amino acids.

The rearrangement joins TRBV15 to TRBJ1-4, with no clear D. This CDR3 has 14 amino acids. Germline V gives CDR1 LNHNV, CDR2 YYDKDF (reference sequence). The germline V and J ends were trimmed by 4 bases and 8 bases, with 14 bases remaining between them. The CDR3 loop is CATSKEGYGEKLFF. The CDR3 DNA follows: TGTGCCACCAGCAAGGAGGGTTATGGGGAAAAACTGTTTTTT.

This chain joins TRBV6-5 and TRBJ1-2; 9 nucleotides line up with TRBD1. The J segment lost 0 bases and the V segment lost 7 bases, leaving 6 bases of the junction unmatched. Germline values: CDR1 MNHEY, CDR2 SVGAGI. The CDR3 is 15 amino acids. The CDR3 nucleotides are TGTGCCAGCAACCAAAGGACAGGGGCTAACTATGGCTACACCTTC. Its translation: CASNQRTGANYGYTF.

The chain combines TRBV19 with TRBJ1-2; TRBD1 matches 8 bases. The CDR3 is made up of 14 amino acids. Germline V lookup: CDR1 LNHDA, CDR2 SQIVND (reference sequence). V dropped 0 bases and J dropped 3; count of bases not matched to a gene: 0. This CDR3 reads CASSIEGQDYGYTF. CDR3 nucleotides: TGTGCCAGTAGTATAGAGGGACAGGACTATGGCTACACCTTC.

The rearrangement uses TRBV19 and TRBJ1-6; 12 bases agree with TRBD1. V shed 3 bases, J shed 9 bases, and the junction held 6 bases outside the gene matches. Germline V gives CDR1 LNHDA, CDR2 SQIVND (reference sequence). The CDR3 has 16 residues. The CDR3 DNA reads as TGTGCCAGTAGTATCTCCGGGACAGGGGGCTCTTCACCCCTCCACTTT. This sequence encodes CASSISGTGGSSPLHF.

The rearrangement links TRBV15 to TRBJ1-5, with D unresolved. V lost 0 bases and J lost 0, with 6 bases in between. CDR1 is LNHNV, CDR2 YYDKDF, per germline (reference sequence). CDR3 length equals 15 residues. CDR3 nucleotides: TGTGCCACCAGCAGAGAGAGTTATAGCAATCAGCCCCAGCATTTT. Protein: CATSRESYSNQPQHF.